The text below deals with one T cell receptor (beta chain). This sample was included in a study of OX40 agonist ivuxolimab in advanced cancers. Sampled blood was obtained at baseline, cycle 4 day 1, and cycle 7 day 1. TCRdb keeps only in-frame clones here, not all; method: immunoSEQ multiplex PCR. The sample records tens of thousands of clones, 90% to 95% being singletons. The CDR3 totals 19 residues. Germline trimming cut 6 bases from V and 0 bases from J; bases unmatched to any gene: 10. Germline CDR1 and CDR2: MGHRA and YSYEKL. This TCR was recovered from an adult with an advanced solid tumor such as melanoma, head and neck, liver or kidney cancer. The chain links TRBV4-1 to TRBJ2-1; 14 nucleotides match TRBD2. Source: CD4+ or CD8+ T cells sorted from blood, taken in a trial of the OX40 agonist ivuxolimab. The DNA for the CDR3 is TGCGCCAGCAGACCCGGACTAGCGGGAGGTTTCAGCTCCTACAATGAGCAGTTCTTC. This gives the protein CASRPGLAGGFSSYNEQFF.